This passage covers 16 T cell receptor beta chains from one sample sequenced in a study of molecular identifiers for immune sequencing clone quantification. One entry per CDR3 protein, called by TCRdb with MiXCR from the PCR reads. Among 63,000 or so distinct CDR3 sequences, less than 20% were seen once, and the ten largest hold 1.3% to 1.5%. Specimen: naive CD8+ T cells from blood, with Jurkat cell RNA spiked in. Subset: FACS-sorted CD8+CD4-CCR7+CD45RA+ naive T cells. These TCRs come from a human donor in good health. Some libraries in this study had Jurkat cell RNA spiked in.

In this sample, this clonotype turned up a few times. The CDR3 carries no conserved terminal phenylalanine or tryptophan, so it likely arises from a read error. The V and J genes are TRBV27 and TRBJ2-1, with 16 nucleotides matching TRBD2. J gave up 2 bases and V 0 bases, and 4 bases lay outside the gene matches. CDR1 and CDR2 (germline): MNHEY, SMNVEV (reference sequence). This CDR3 comprises 19 residues. CDR3 DNA: TGTGCCAGCAGTTTATCGGGACTAGCGGGAGGGTTCCCCTACAATGAGCAGTTCGTC. Translating gives CASSLSGLAGGFPYNEQFV.

This sequence joins TRBV4-1 and TRBJ2-1, with 10 bases lining up with TRBD2. Germline CDR1 reads MGHRA; CDR2 reads YSYEKL. The CDR3 has 18 amino acids. V lost 0 bases and J lost 5; bases outside the gene matches: 10. CDR3 protein: CASSQDGLAGESDNEQFF. CDR3 DNA sequence: TGCGCCAGCAGCCAAGATGGGCTAGCGGGAGAGTCGGACAATGAGCAGTTCTTC.

This clonotype has more than one count but fewer than ten. With a much larger clone just one base away, this may be a read error. CDR3 DNA sequence: TGTGCCGGCAGCTTGGTTTTCGGGAGTTTTGCTGAGACTGGGGCCAACGTCCTGACTTTC. Residues: CAGSLVFGSFAETGANVLTF. The genes are TRBV11-1 and TRBJ2-6, with D possibly being TRBD2 (6 bases). Looked up from germline, CDR1 is SGHAT and CDR2 is FQDESV (reference sequence). CDR3 length equals 20 residues.

The sample holds many counts of this clonotype. The chain joins TRBV4-1 to TRBJ2-2, with TRBD2 matching 12 bases. V trimming: 2 bases; J trimming: 6 bases; junction bases outside the gene matches: 7. CDR1 MGHRA and CDR2 YSYEKL come from the germline V gene. CDR3 size: 17 residues. In DNA form, the CDR3 reads TGCGCCAGCAGCCAAACCCGACTAGCGGGAGAGGCCGGGGAGCTGTTTTTT. This translates into CASSQTRLAGEAGELFF.

This clonotype has a single count. The V and J genes are TRBV15 and TRBJ2-5, with 9 bases aligning to TRBD2. CDR1 is LNHNV, CDR2 YYDKDF, per germline (reference sequence). This CDR3 is 17 amino acids long. The V gene end was trimmed by 11 bases and the J gene end by 5 bases; junction bases not matched to a gene: 21. CDR3 loop: CASSEGEWREGLETQYF. CDR3 bases: TGTGCCTCCTCTGAGGGGGAATGGCGGGAGGGCCTGGAGACCCAGTACTTC.

Comments on this clonotype: This could be a read error, since a much larger clone is one nucleotide away. The CDR3 DNA is TGTGCCAGCAGCTCCCGGATAGCGGGAGTTAGTAATGAGCAGTTCTTC. Translated: CASSSRIAGVSNEQFF. The V call is TRBV7-8, the J call TRBJ2-1, with 9 nucleotides matching TRBD2. Per the germline V gene, CDR1 is SGHVS and CDR2 is FQNEAQ. The J segment lost 7 bases and the V segment lost 4 bases, leaving 11 bases of the junction unmatched. The length of the CDR3 is 16 residues.

This clonotype was seen repeatedly, ten times or more. The J gene is TRBJ2-3, the V gene TRBV20-1, with TRBD1 matching 8 bases. CDR3 length: 16 amino acids. J was trimmed by 0 bases and V by 1 base; bases with no gene match: 6. CDR1 is DFQATT and CDR2 is SNEGSKA in the germline V gene (reference sequence). The CDR3 loop is CSARAFYRGSTDTQYF. Written as DNA, the CDR3 is TGCAGTGCTAGAGCTTTCTACAGGGGGAGCACAGATACGCAGTATTTT.

This clonotype came up many times. V and J are TRBV4-2 and TRBJ2-7; 11 bases line up with TRBD2. V lost 3 bases to trimming and J lost 7 bases; unmatched junction nucleotides: 17. The CDR3 covers 18 residues. Germline V gene sequence: CDR1 LGHNA, CDR2 YNFKEQ. The CDR3 loop reads CASSQDSPSTSGTIEQYF. The CDR3 DNA reads as TGTGCCAGCAGCCAGGATTCCCCTTCGACTAGCGGGACAATAGAGCAGTACTTC.

This clonotype was counted once. With a much larger clone just one base away, this may be a read error. The genes are TRBV19 and TRBJ2-2; D is undetermined. The CDR3 contains 16 residues. Germline V lookup: CDR1 LNHDA, CDR2 SQIVND (reference sequence). The V and J ends lost 5 bases and 0 bases respectively, with 13 bases between them. CDR3 in amino acids: CASSAWPDANTGELFF. The CDR3 nucleotides read TGTGCCAGTAGTGCTTGGCCCGACGCGAACACCGGGGAGCTGTTTTTT.

Regarding this clonotype: A much larger clone differs from this one at a single base, so this may be a read error. The gene calls are TRBV6-5 and TRBJ2-5; tentatively, D is TRBD1 or TRBD2 (5 bases each). Trimming took off 2 bases at V and 1 base at J, with 8 bases between the two ends. Germline V gives CDR1 MNHEY, CDR2 SVGAGI. This CDR3 is 14 amino acids long. CDR3 residues: CASSYGTPQETQYF. The CDR3 region has the DNA TGTGCCAGCAGTTACGGGACCCCCCAAGAGACCCAGTACTTC.

This clonotype was seen ten or more times. V gene TRBV7-9 combines with J gene TRBJ2-3; 7 bases are a match to TRBD2. CDR1 SEHNR and CDR2 FQNEAQ come from the germline V gene (reference sequence). With 5 bases clipped from V and 4 bases from J, the junction kept 9 bases outside the gene matches. CDR3 length equals 15 residues. Written as DNA, the CDR3 is TGTGCCAGCAGCACCAGCGGGATGGGCGCAGATACGCAGTATTTT. This codes for CASSTSGMGADTQYF.

The table lists this clonotype with a few counts. The CDR3 DNA reads as TGTGCCAGCAGCGTAGAGTGGGGTGAGCAGTTCTTC. Translation gives CASSVEWGEQFF. J is TRBJ2-1 and V is TRBV9; D unclear. Looked up from germline, CDR1 is SGDLS and CDR2 is YYNGEE. The length of the CDR3 is 12 residues. Trimming shortened V by 0 bases and J by 9 bases, and 7 bases separated the two germline ends.

The sample holds many counts of this clonotype. The chain is built from TRBV4-3 and TRBJ2-3; D may be TRBD2 (6 bases). Trimming cost V 1 base and J 0 bases, with 8 bases left between them. CDR1 is LGHNA and CDR2 is YSLEER in the germline V gene. This CDR3 is 15 amino acids long. Here the CDR3 DNA reads TGCGCCAGCAGCCAAGCGCGGGGTAGCACAGATACGCAGTATTTT. Its translation: CASSQARGSTDTQYF.

Concerning this clonotype: Given the absence of the conserved phenylalanine or tryptophan at the CDR3 end, a read error is likely. The limits of the CDR3 on the DNA are not certain, so only TCRdb's listed CDR3 is given. The CDR3 loop is CAWSGLAGVSSNNEQLS. The rearrangement links TRBV30 to TRBJ2-1; the tabulated D call, TRBD2, remains unverified against the DNA. Germline V lookup: CDR1 GTSNPN, CDR2 SVGIG (reference sequence). The CDR3 is 17 residues long, counting both termini.

The V call is TRBV27, the J call TRBJ2-7; D uncertain. Germline CDR1 is MNHEY and CDR2 is SMNVEV (reference sequence). This CDR3 has 13 residues. The V end lost 2 bases, the J end lost 3 bases, and 8 bases lay between the germline ends. Here the CDR3 reads CASSLVNGYEQYF. The CDR3 DNA sequence: TGTGCCAGCAGTTTAGTGAATGGCTACGAGCAGTACTTC.

For this clonotype: A single base separates this from a much larger clone, so it may be a read error. The rearrangement joins TRBV19 to TRBJ2-3; perhaps TRBD2 as D (6 bases). Germline V lookup: CDR1 LNHDA, CDR2 SQIVND (reference sequence). CDR3 length: 14 amino acids. CDR3 protein: CACSSWDSRGTQYF. Here the CDR3 DNA reads TGTGCCTGTAGTTCGTGGGACTCACGGGGTACGCAGTATTTT.